These T cell receptor beta chains were read from a single sample in a study of response to subunit inactivated influenza vaccine. Each CDR3 protein gets one entry after TCRdb re-called the RT-PCR reads with MiXCR. The sample has about 570,000 distinct CDR3 sequences; around 11% are singletons. This sample also belongs to another study, concerning T cells expressing NK-cell markers.

Sequencing used PBMCs from blood, obtained on the day of vaccination. Receptors originate from a man over 45 who received an inactivated influenza vaccine. CDR3s include the opening cysteine and the closing phenylalanine or tryptophan. The order of the fields is V gene, clone size, J gene, D gene, CDR3 DNA, CDR3 protein. The D gene is left open where the match is weak. Only part of the rows carry a size: once, few, many, or a class if the clone is expanded.

>TRBV7-2|few|TRBJ2-7|NA
TGTGCCAGCAGCCCTTTCAGTACAGGGACCACCTCCTACGAGCAGTACTTC
CASSPFSTGTTSYEQYF
>TRBV4-1|few|TRBJ2-5|NA
TGCGCCAGCAGCCAAGTGACGGCGGGCTTAGGGGAGACCCAGTACTTC
CASSQVTAGLGETQYF
>TRBV2|many|TRBJ2-7|TRBD2
TGTGCCAGCAGTGAAGTCCGAGGACTAGCGGGAGGCGAGCAGTACTTC
CASSEVRGLAGGEQYF
>TRBV11-2|few|TRBJ2-1|TRBD1
TGTGCCAGCAGCCGCGAACGACTGGGGACAGTTACGCTCTTC
CASSRERLGTVTLF
>TRBV7-2|NA|TRBJ2-7|NA
TGTGCCAGCAGCCGCACCTTCGACTCCTACGAGCAGTACTTC
CASSRTFDSYEQYF
>TRBV7-8|NA|TRBJ2-7|NA
TGTGCCAGCAGCTTAGCCCTGACAGGACTGCTCGAGCAGTACTTC
CASSLALTGLLEQYF
>TRBV7-8|NA|TRBJ2-1|NA
TGTGCCAGCAGCTTACTACTACTACCCTACAATGAGCAGTTCTTC
CASSLLLLPYNEQFF
>TRBV12-3/TRBV12-4|NA|TRBJ1-1|NA
TGTGCCAGCAGTTTAGGTGGGGGAAAGGGGACTGAAGCTTTCTTT
CASSLGGGKGTEAFF
>TRBV29-1|NA|TRBJ2-2|NA
TGCAGCGTTGGATACAGGGCTAACACCGGGGAGCTGTTTTTT
CSVGYRANTGELFF
>TRBV12-3/TRBV12-4|few|TRBJ1-2|TRBD1
TGTGCCAGCAGTTCTGGGACAGGACTTAGCTACACCTTC
CASSSGTGLSYTF
>TRBV12-3/TRBV12-4|few|TRBJ2-7|NA
TGTGCCAGCAGTGCCGTCGGCTACGAGCAGTACTTC
CASSAVGYEQYF
>TRBV10-2|NA|TRBJ2-1|TRBD2
TGCGCCAGCAGTGAGGAGAGCGGGGGGCGGTATGAGCAGTTCTTC
CASSEESGGRYEQFF
>TRBV11-1|NA|TRBJ2-2|TRBD2
TGTGCCAGCAGCAACGGACTAGCGGAGAACACCGGGGAGCTGTTTTTT
CASSNGLAENTGELFF
>TRBV20-1|few|TRBJ1-1|NA
TGCAGTGCGCCATTGATAGACACTGAAGCTTTCTTT
CSAPLIDTEAFF
>TRBV28|many|TRBJ2-3|NA
TGTGCCAGCAGTTCCTTTTTTATGTCCAGCACAGATACGCAGTATTTT
CASSSFFMSSTDTQYF
>TRBV5-1|few|TRBJ1-1|TRBD1
TGCGCCAGCAGCCCTAGAATCTGGACAGGAATGAACACTGAAGCTTTCTTT
CASSPRIWTGMNTEAFF
>TRBV7-2|NA|TRBJ2-1|TRBD2
TGTGCCAGCTCCCGTTGGGGGGGGTCCTACAATGAGCAGTTCTTC
CASSRWGGSYNEQFF
>TRBV28|NA|TRBJ2-2|NA
TGTGCCAGCAGCGCGGGGCCCACCCTATTAGTGGAGCTGTTTTTT
CASSAGPTLLVELFF
>TRBV7-8|NA|TRBJ2-3|NA
TGTGCCAGCAGCTTACGGCAGGTCCAGACAGATACGCAGTATTTT
CASSLRQVQTDTQYF
>TRBV5-5|NA|TRBJ2-1|NA
TGTGCCAGCAGCTGGAGGCCTAGCGCCTATGAGCAGTTCTTC
CASSWRPSAYEQFF
>TRBV7-8|few|TRBJ2-2|NA
TGTGCCAGCAGCTGGGGGGCGGGCACCGGGGAGCTGTTTTTT
CASSWGAGTGELFF
>TRBV24-1|NA|TRBJ2-1|NA
TGTGCCACCAGTGATTCCAGGGACGGTCCTTCCCACAATGAGCAGTTCTTC
CATSDSRDGPSHNEQFF
>TRBV12-3/TRBV12-4|few|TRBJ1-1|NA
TGTGCCAGCAGTTCCCCAAAGCGGCATGAAGCTTTCTTT
CASSSPKRHEAFF
>TRBV10-3|NA|TRBJ1-4|NA
TGTGCCATCAGTGGCTCAGGGCCTAATGAAAAACTGTTTTTT
CAISGSGPNEKLFF
>TRBV5-1|once|TRBJ2-6|TRBD2
TGCGCCAGCAGCTTGGAGGGGCCTCTAGCGGGGAACTCTGGGGCCAACGTCCTGACTTTC
CASSLEGPLAGNSGANVLTF
>TRBV12-3/TRBV12-4|NA|TRBJ2-1|TRBD1
TGTGCCAGCAGCACCGGGACAGGATCAAAACAGCAGTTCTTC
CASSTGTGSKQQFF
>TRBV12-3/TRBV12-4|NA|TRBJ2-7|NA
TGTGCCAGTGGTGGCCCGGGGACCGAGCAGTACTTC
CASGGPGTEQYF
>TRBV21-1|few|TRBJ2-5|NA
TGTGCCAGCAGCAATGTCGAGACCCCGTCAGAGACCCAGTACTTC
CASSNVETPSETQYF
>TRBV27|NA|TRBJ2-5|NA
TGTGCCAGCATATTCATCCCAGACCTCACCCAAGAGACCCAGTACTTC
CASIFIPDLTQETQYF
>TRBV12-3/TRBV12-4|many|TRBJ1-5|TRBD1
TGTGCCAGCAGTTCCGGGACAGACAAGCCCCAGCATTTT
CASSSGTDKPQHF
>TRBV7-2|few|TRBJ1-2|NA
TGTGCCAGCAGTTTGGGCCGGTATAACTATGGCTACACCTTC
CASSLGRYNYGYTF
>TRBV7-2|few|TRBJ2-7|NA
TGTGCCAGCACCGTGACCGGGATGTCCTACGAGCAGTACTTC
CASTVTGMSYEQYF
>TRBV3-1|NA|TRBJ2-7|TRBD1
TGTGCCAGCAGCCAACTGGACAGGCCCGGGGAGCAGTACTTC
CASSQLDRPGEQYF
>TRBV6-5|once|TRBJ2-2|NA
TGTGCCAGCAGTTACTCGATGAGGGGTCAGGACACCGGGGAGCTGTTTTTT
CASSYSMRGQDTGELFF
>TRBV7-2|NA|TRBJ2-3|NA
TGTGCCAGCAGCTGGCTGTGGGCGGCGAGCACAGATAAGCAGTATTTT
CASSWLWAASTDKQYF
>TRBV9|few|TRBJ2-5|TRBD2
TGTGCCAGCAGCGTAGCTCCGGGACTAGCGGGGAGAGAGACCCAGTACTTC
CASSVAPGLAGRETQYF
>TRBV6-5|few|TRBJ2-7|TRBD2
TGTGCCAGCAGTTACTCGGGACTAGCGGGAGCTAGCGAGCAGTACTTC
CASSYSGLAGASEQYF
>TRBV5-1|NA|TRBJ2-7|TRBD1
TGCGCCAGCAGCATGGGGGCAGGGGGCGTGGACTACGAGCAGTACTTC
CASSMGAGGVDYEQYF